The TCR beta chain described here comes from a study of blood T cell repertoires in COVID-19. Germline V gene data show CDR1 as MNHEY and CDR2 as SMNVEV (reference sequence). The V gene lost 2 bases and the J gene lost 6 bases, with 8 bases spanning the gap. CDR3 length: 13 amino acids. In the authors' workflow: Counts of nucleated cells, estimated from reference gene primer amplification, were obtained. Sequencing was performed with immunoSEQ multiplex PCR; in TCRdb, only in-frame clones are kept and a portion is missing. The V and J calls and clone size come from that table; D and trimming were worked out from the DNA. Here the sample spans about 280,000 clones, 90% being singletons.

This chain uses TRBV27 with TRBJ2-1, with D hard to call. This sequence originates from a woman aged 18 to 35 with acute COVID-19. What was sequenced was PBMCs or T cells enriched from blood (not recorded which). The CDR3 bases are TGTGCCAGCAGTTTAGCCAGCGCCAATGAGCAGTTCTTC. This gives the protein CASSLASANEQFF.